The present entry profiles one T cell receptor (beta chain) with its context. The antigen is undetermined. These data originate in a study of Ad26.COV2.S vaccination and SARS-CoV-2 variants. Study findings and constraints: Measurement of non-spike TCR breadth gave similar results in vaccine and placebo recipients. Post-vaccination breadth of spike-specific CD8+ and CD4+ T cell responses was reportedly substantial.

Sequencing was performed with immunoSEQ multiplex PCR; in TCRdb, only in-frame clones are kept and a portion is missing. The data show about 680,000 clones, with roughly nine tenths seen just once and around 1.4% held by the top ten. Described treatment: some 20 received Ad26.COV2.S at low or high dose, single or two shots; roughly five received placebo; per-sample allocation not given. Sampling occurred on day 63 after the first vaccine or placebo injection. Donation came from an adult in Boston who was aged 18-55 years. An Ad26 vector carrying the Wuhan-strain SARS-CoV-2 spike served as the vaccine. The TCR sequence derives from a person aged 18-60 years who received the Ad26.COV2.S COVID-19 vaccine or a placebo. Sequenced material: peripheral blood, taken in a trial of Ad26.COV2.S vaccine versus placebo.

CDR3 sequence: CAVKGRAPPYEQYF. For the CDR3, the DNA is TGTGCCGTAAAGGGTCGGGCGCCTCCCTACGAGCAGTACTTC. The rearrangement uses TRBV19 and TRBJ2-7; D uncertain. The CDR3 has 14 amino acids. The V gene's germline CDR1 is LNHDA and CDR2 SQIVND (reference sequence). V was trimmed by 11 bases and J by 2 bases, leaving 19 bases between them.